This TCR beta chain derives from a study of radiotherapy plus CTLA-4 blockade in lung cancer. TCRdb keeps only in-frame clones here, not all; method: immunoSEQ multiplex PCR. The repertoire holds 39,000 or so clones, with about 70% as singletons. This clone was counted a few times. Between the trimmed V and J ends, which lost 2 bases and 3 bases, there was a span of 6 bases. The CDR3 totals 14 residues. Germline values: CDR1 SGDLS, CDR2 YYNGEE. Sequencing was performed on peripheral blood, taken from a patient treated with radiotherapy plus ipilimumab. The receptor's source is a human donor with non-small cell lung cancer who had stable disease on radiotherapy plus ipilimumab. This chain links TRBV9 with TRBJ2-6; D gene uncertain. CDR3 sequence reads: CASSVTLGANVLTF. The CDR3 DNA is TGTGCCAGCAGCGTGACCCTTGGGGCCAACGTCCTGACTTTC.